This T cell receptor beta chain emerged from a study of shared T cell receptors in the human thymus. Germline CDR1 WNHNN, CDR2 SYGVQD (reference sequence). The V end lost 5 bases, the J end lost 5 bases, and 13 bases lay between the germline ends. The CDR3 runs 13 residues. Only in-frame clones appear in the TCRdb table, and some are missing; sequencing was by immunoSEQ multiplex PCR. Of hundreds of thousands of clones in the sample, roughly 86% were seen once. These records were also assigned to another study, of human thymus T cells. That study reports: Thymic samples were excised during corrective heart operations. Thymic and blood repertoires seemed to favor certain V and J genes. As related research reported, thymic repertoires overlapped highly among unrelated individuals.

The rearrangement links TRBV10-1 to TRBJ2-7; perhaps TRBD2 as D (5 bases). Source material: thymocytes. The sequence was collected from a boy under two years old with a congenital heart defect. CDR3 nucleotides: TGCGCCAGCAGTCCGGGGTTCTTCCACGAGCAGTACTTC. This sequence encodes CASSPGFFHEQYF.